This TCR beta chain is from a study of shared clonotypes between healthy human individuals. Study-level points and caveats: Investigators expected sequencing depth to affect clonotype sharing among donors.

Germline lookup yields CDR1 MNHNS and CDR2 SASEGT. CDR3 length: 14 amino acids. The ends were cut back, 7 bases at V and 1 base at J, with 13 bases in the middle. In regard to this clone: Its specificity is unknown.

Replicate PCRs for sorted subsets used 200 ng DNA; this equaled 25,000 to 30,000 T cell genomes. Profiling relied on immunoSEQ multiplex PCR, and the TCRdb table lists in-frame clones only, not all of them. Of about 2.2 million clones listed, 80% to 95% are singletons. CD45RO-negative, CCR7-selected cells formed the naive CD8 fraction, which excluded terminally differentiated effector memory CD45RA+ cells. The genes are TRBV6-1 and TRBJ1-1; D call uncertain. The sample comprised naive CD8+ T cells from PBMCs. This sequence was found in a man aged 18-30 years in good health. Some clones in this sample may be carry-over from other donors' samples. The DNA of the CDR3 is TGTGCCAGCACCACAGTAGGAGGGAACACTGAAGCTTTCTTT. It codes for CASTTVGGNTEAFF.